This note documents a single TCR beta chain sequence. Authors' methods: Cell counts per sample came from amplifying reference gene primers. Assay: immunoSEQ multiplex PCR; the TCRdb copy retains only in-frame clones and omits some. V and J calls and clone size are copied from that table; D and trimming were computed from the DNA. The repertoire includes about 310,000 clones, over 80% of them detected once, and about 9.8% sits in the top ten. Per the germline V gene, CDR1 is GTSNPN and CDR2 is SVGIG (reference sequence). Trimming stripped 6 bases from V and 6 bases from J, with 20 bases between. The CDR3 contains 14 residues. This record belongs to a study of blood T cell repertoires in COVID-19.

The J gene is TRBJ1-1, the V gene TRBV30; possible D gene TRBD1, 6 bases. This receptor was obtained from a woman between 18 and 30 years old who had recovered from COVID-19. The sequenced sample was PBMCs or T cells enriched from blood (not recorded which). For the CDR3, the DNA is TGTGCCTGTCATTCCAGGGGTTGGTCGTCTGAAGCTTTCTTT. Amino acids: CACHSRGWSSEAFF.